This T cell receptor beta chain came from a study of blood T cell repertoires in COVID-19. Study in general: PBMCs, B-cell-depleted T cells, or T cells provided the cDNA or gDNA that made up the material.

Produced via immunoSEQ multiplex PCR; TCRdb's table is partial and in-frame only. The table lists approximately 670,000 clones, approximately 90% of them singletons. This CDR3 comprises 13 residues. V was pared by 3 bases and J by 7 bases, with 2 bases of the junction left unmatched. Germline loops: CDR1 SGHDT, CDR2 YYEEEE. This clone was recorded only once. This sequence originates from a woman aged 18-29 years with acute or convalescent COVID-19. The sample was peripheral blood. The chain uses TRBV5-6 and TRBJ1-4; 8 nucleotides agree with TRBD1. The CDR3 DNA reads TGTGCCAGCAGCTACGGGACAGGTGAAAAACTGTTTTTT. This encodes CASSYGTGEKLFF.